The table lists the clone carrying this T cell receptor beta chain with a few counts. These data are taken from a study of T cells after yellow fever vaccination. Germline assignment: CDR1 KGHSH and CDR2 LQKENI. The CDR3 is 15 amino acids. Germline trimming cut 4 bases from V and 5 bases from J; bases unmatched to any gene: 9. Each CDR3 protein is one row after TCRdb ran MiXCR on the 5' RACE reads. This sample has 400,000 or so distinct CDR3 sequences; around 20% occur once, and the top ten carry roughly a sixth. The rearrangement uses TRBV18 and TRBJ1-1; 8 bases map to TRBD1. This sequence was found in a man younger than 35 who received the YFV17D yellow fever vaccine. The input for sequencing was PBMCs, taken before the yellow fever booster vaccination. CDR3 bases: TGTGCCAGCTCACAATCACAGGGGGAAGTTACTGAAGCTTTCTTT. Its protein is CASSQSQGEVTEAFF.